This T cell receptor beta chain stems from a study of T cell responses to AZD1222 COVID-19 vaccine. Data came from immunoSEQ multiplex PCR; TCRdb stores just in-frame clones and leaves some out. The top ten hold approximately 3.9% of the sample, which has 150,000 to 200,000 clones, more than 85% seen once. The germline V gene has CDR1 SGHAT and CDR2 FQNNGV. This CDR3 spans 19 amino acids. V shed 5 bases, J shed 1 base, and the junction held 14 bases outside the gene matches. The chain has TRBV11-2 and TRBJ1-4; 9 bases fit TRBD1. The source was peripheral blood, collected on day 0 of AZD1222 vaccination. This sequence originates from an adult in good health. In DNA, the CDR3 is TGTGCCAGCAGCCTCCGGTACAGGGGGCGCGGGGAAACTAATGAAAAACTGTTTTTT. Its protein product is CASSLRYRGRGETNEKLFF.